This paragraph reports one T cell receptor (beta chain). Its antigen is unidentified. The CDR3 is made up of 15 amino acids. V lost 1 base and J lost 1, with 12 bases in between. Germline V CDR1 and CDR2: SGHDT, YYEEEE. The data were taken from a study of T cell responses to AZD1222 COVID-19 vaccine. Study results and caveats: There were vaccine-associated CD4 TCRs across spike, dominant at 160-218 and 743-854. With two AZD1222 doses given, Spike-specific TCR breadth and depth both rose. Donor demographics were predominantly white British with a female majority; clonal diversity may be underestimated.

The method was immunoSEQ multiplex PCR; TCRdb's version includes in-frame clones alone and lacks a portion of them. The data show 150,000 to 200,000 clones, roughly 86% seen once. V is TRBV5-6 and J is TRBJ2-7; D tentatively fits TRBD1 or TRBD2 (6 bases each). The source of this sequence is an adult in good health. Sequenced here: peripheral blood, sampled on day 0 of AZD1222 vaccination. The CDR3 coding sequence is TGTGCCAGCAGCTTGCTATCGGGGGCTTCCTACGAGCAGTACTTC. Translating it yields CASSLLSGASYEQYF. The complete variable domain, with remaining parts taken from reference TRBV5-6 and TRBJ2-7, reads DAGVTQSPTHLIKTRGQQVTLRCSPKSGHDTVSWYQQALGQGPQFIFQYYEEEERQRGNFPDRFSGHQFPNYSSELNVNALLLGDSALYLCASSLLSGASYEQYFGPGTRLTVT.